This TCR beta chain was retrieved from a study of blood T cell repertoires in COVID-19. Study details: COVID-19 samples, acute and convalescent, were from the United States, Italy and Spain. T cells, B-cell-depleted T cells, or PBMCs supplied cDNA or gDNA.

This clone was seen only once. Germline assignment: CDR1 SQVTM and CDR2 ANQGSEA. Trimming cost V 1 base and J 4 bases, with 13 bases left between them. CDR3 length equals 14 residues. Original processing notes: It was from reference gene primer amplification that nucleated cell counts were estimated. Here immunoSEQ multiplex PCR was the method, and the copy in TCRdb shows in-frame clones only, minus some. D and trimming were read from the DNA, whereas the V and J calls and clone size are those reported in that table. The profile shows some 11,000 clones, over 75% of them singletons. Sequencing was carried out using peripheral blood. The sequence came from a man aged 80 or over with acute or convalescent COVID-19. V and J are TRBV29-1 and TRBJ1-2; maybe TRBD1 (5 bases). The CDR3 coding sequence is TGCAGCGTTGAAGTAATCGGAGGGACCTATGGCTACACCTTC. Translation gives CSVEVIGGTYGYTF.